The entry below describes one TCR beta chain. Trimming took 4 bases from V and 10 from J; bases not matched to a gene: 10. Germline-derived CDR1 and CDR2 are SGHRS and YFSETQ. There are 14 residues in the CDR3. This sample was taken from a study of blood T cell repertoires in COVID-19. TCRdb's copy holds only in-frame clones and misses some; the assay was immunoSEQ multiplex PCR. There are some 100,000 clones in the sample; about 90% occur only once, and roughly 7.9% lies in the top ten. The sequence was collected from a man between 65 and 79 years old who had recovered from COVID-19. Sequencing was done on a sample of peripheral blood. V and J are TRBV5-1 and TRBJ2-1; 8 bases align to TRBD2. CDR3 DNA sequence: TGCGCCAGCAGCACCACGACTAGCGAGAAAGAGCAGTTCTTC. Translating it yields CASSTTTSEKEQFF.